The rows below give T cell receptor beta chains drawn from one sample of a study of blood T cell repertoires in COVID-19. Produced via immunoSEQ multiplex PCR; TCRdb's table is partial and in-frame only. The sample lists tens of thousands of clones, about 86% occurring once. Sequenced input: peripheral blood. These receptors were collected from a man aged 35 to 55 with COVID-19, enrolled during active disease. The CDR3 runs from the conserved cysteine through the conserved F or W. D genes are given only for firm matches. The size field is filled for only some rows; it gives once, few, many or a size class.

>few|TRBJ1-1|TRBD1|TRBV2
TGTGCCAGCAGAACTCAGGGACAGAGTGACGCTTTCTTT
CASRTQGQSDAFF
>NA|TRBJ1-1|TRBD1|TRBV5-1
TGCGCCAGCAGCTTCCAGGGGGAGAACACTGAAGCTTTCTTT
CASSFQGENTEAFF
>NA|TRBJ1-1|TRBD1|TRBV9
TGTGCCAGCAGCGATTCCGAACAGGGGGTCACTGAAGCTTTCTTT
CASSDSEQGVTEAFF
>NA|TRBJ1-1|NA|TRBV27
TGTGCCAGCACCGGGGAGGGGAACACTGAAGCTTTCTTT
CASTGEGNTEAFF
>NA|TRBJ1-2|NA|TRBV28
TGTGCCAGCAGGCAAATGTCGGGTTCCAACTATGGCTACACCTTC
CASRQMSGSNYGYTF
>few|TRBJ2-7|NA|TRBV3-1/TRBV3-2
TGTGCCAGCAGCCGCCGTCAGGGGAACGAGCAGTACTTC
CASSRRQGNEQYF
>NA|TRBJ1-1|NA|TRBV5-1
TGCGCCAGCAGCCTTGGATACGGGGGTTTGACTGAAGCTTTCTTT
CASSLGYGGLTEAFF
>NA|TRBJ1-4|TRBD1|TRBV30
TGTGCCTGGAACCGACAGGGTGGGGGTGAAAAACTGTTTTTT
CAWNRQGGGEKLFF
>NA|TRBJ2-5|TRBD1|TRBV11-2
TGTGCCAGCAGCTTTGGCCCCGACAGGGGAGGATTAGGAGAGACCCAGTACTTC
CASSFGPDRGGLGETQYF
>NA|TRBJ2-7|NA|TRBV7-9
TGTGCCAGCAGCTTAGCGGGGGGAGGACCCACAGGCTACGAGCAGTACTTC
CASSLAGGGPTGYEQYF
>NA|TRBJ1-3|NA|TRBV19
TGTGCCAGTAGTATTTCAGACTCTGGAAACACCATATATTTT
CASSISDSGNTIYF
>NA|TRBJ2-2|TRBD2|TRBV7-2
TGTGCCAGCAGCAGACTAGCGGAGAACACCGGGGAGCTGTTTTTT
CASSRLAENTGELFF
>NA|TRBJ1-5|NA|TRBV11-3
TGTGCCTTACACGGGGATAGCAATCAGCCCCAGCATTTT
CALHGDSNQPQHF
>NA|TRBJ1-2|TRBD1|TRBV5-6
TGTGCCAGCAGCGACATATTTCGGACAGGGGGCCGATATGGCTACACCTTC
CASSDIFRTGGRYGYTF
>NA|TRBJ2-1|NA|TRBV6-1
TGTGCCAGCAGCAAAGGGGGATACAATGAGCAGTTCTTC
CASSKGGYNEQFF